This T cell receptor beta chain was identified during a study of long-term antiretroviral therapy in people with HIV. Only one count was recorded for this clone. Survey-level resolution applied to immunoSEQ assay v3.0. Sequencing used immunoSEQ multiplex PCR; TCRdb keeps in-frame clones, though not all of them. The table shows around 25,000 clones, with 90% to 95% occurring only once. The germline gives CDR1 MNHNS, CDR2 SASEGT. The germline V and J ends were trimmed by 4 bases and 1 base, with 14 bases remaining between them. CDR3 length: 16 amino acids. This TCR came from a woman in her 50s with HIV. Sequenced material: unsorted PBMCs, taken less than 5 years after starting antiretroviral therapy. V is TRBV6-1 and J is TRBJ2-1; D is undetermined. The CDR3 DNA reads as TGTGCCAGCAGTGTGGTGGTCCGCCTTTCCTACAATGAGCAGTTCTTC. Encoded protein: CASSVVVRLSYNEQFF.